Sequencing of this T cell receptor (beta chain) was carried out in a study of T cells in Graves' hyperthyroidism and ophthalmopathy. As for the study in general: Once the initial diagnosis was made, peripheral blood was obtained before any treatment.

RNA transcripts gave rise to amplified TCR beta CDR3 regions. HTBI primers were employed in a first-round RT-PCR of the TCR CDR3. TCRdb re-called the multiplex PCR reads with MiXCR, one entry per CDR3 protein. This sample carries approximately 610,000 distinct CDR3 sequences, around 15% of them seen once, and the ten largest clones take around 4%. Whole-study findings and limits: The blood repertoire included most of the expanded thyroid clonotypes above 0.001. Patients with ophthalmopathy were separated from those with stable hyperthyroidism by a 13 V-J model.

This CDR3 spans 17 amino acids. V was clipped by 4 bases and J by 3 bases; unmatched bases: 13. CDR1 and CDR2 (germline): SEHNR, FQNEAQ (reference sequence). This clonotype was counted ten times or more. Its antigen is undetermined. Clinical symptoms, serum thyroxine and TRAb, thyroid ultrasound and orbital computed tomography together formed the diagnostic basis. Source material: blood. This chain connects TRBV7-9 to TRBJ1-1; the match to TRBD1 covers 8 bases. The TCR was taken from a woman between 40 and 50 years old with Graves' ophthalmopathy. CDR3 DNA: TGTGCCAGCAGCTCACACCGACGGACAGGGAGGGACACTGAAGCTTTCTTT. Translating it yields CASSSHRRTGRDTEAFF. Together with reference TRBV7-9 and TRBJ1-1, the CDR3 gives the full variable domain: DTGVSQNPRHKITKRGQNVTFRCDPISEHNRLYWYRQTLGQGPEFLTYFQNEAQLEKSRLLSDRFSAERPKGSFSTLEIQRTEQGDSAMYLCASSSHRRTGRDTEAFFGQGTRLTVV.